Each of the 10 T cell receptor beta chains below was sequenced from the same sample in a study of spatial heterogeneity in lung cancer (dated by TCRdb to between 2018 and 2020). Library prep was done by 5' RACE. Instrument on record: NextSeq 500. TCRdb applied fastp at Q25 and MiXCR to the public reads, then kept only in-frame beta chains. Rows are combined by CDR3 protein, so each entry shows the most common genes and DNA. The table for this sample lists 35,000 or so distinct CDR3 sequences; approximately 5.2% of them were counted only once. The ten largest clones capture around 28% of the sample. Taken with the paper, the label for time point translates to: sample taken at primary tumor resection. For TCR sequencing, whole RNA was extracted from tumor and nontumor lung tissue, or from cryopreserved PBMC samples, and no cell sorting was done. Source: PBMCs, taken at surgery. The receptors shown here come from a female donor with early-stage non-small cell lung cancer.

This clonotype has ten or more counts. CDR3 DNA sequence: TGTGCCAGCAGCTTAATGGGGCTAGCTGGCGAGCAGTACTTC. Amino acids: CASSLMGLAGEQYF. The genes are TRBV7-2 and TRBJ2-7; D could derive from TRBD1 or TRBD2 (5 bases each). Germline V gene sequence: CDR1 SGHTA, CDR2 FQGNSA. This CDR3 region has 14 residues. Trimming removed 2 bases at V and 6 bases at J, with 14 bases between.

At least ten counts were recorded for this clonotype. The CDR3 sequence is CASSLDQGYNSPLHF. The CDR3 DNA follows: TGCGCCAGCAGCTTAGATCAGGGCTATAATTCACCCCTCCACTTT. The rearrangement links TRBV5-1 to TRBJ1-6; a weak D match, TRBD1 (5 bases). The CDR3 is 15 amino acids. The V gene lost 2 bases and the J gene lost 3 bases, with 9 bases spanning the gap. From germline, CDR1 is SGHRS and CDR2 YFSETQ.

This clonotype was detected ten times or more. The rearrangement links TRBV20-1 to TRBJ2-3; possibly TRBD2 for D (5 bases). CDR3 size: 15 residues. Trimming stripped 5 bases from V and 0 bases from J, with 15 bases between. CDR1 DFQATT and CDR2 SNEGSKA come from the germline V gene (reference sequence). CDR3 in DNA: TGCAGTGCTCCGACTACTAGAGGCAGCACAGATACGCAGTATTTT. Its protein is CSAPTTRGSTDTQYF.

J is TRBJ2-7 and V is TRBV19, with TRBD2 identical over 15 bases. The CDR3 contains 19 residues. Germline V gene data show CDR1 as LNHDA and CDR2 as SQIVND (reference sequence). V lost 6 bases, J lost 0 bases, and 12 bases stayed unmatched. CDR3 sequence: CASSPPPGLAGGLSYEQYF. The CDR3 bases are TGTGCCAGTAGCCCCCCGCCGGGACTAGCGGGGGGCCTCTCCTACGAGCAGTACTTC. Full variable domain (remainder filled in from reference TRBV19 and TRBJ2-7): DGGITQSPKYLFRKEGQNVTLSCEQNLNHDAMYWYRQDPGQGLRLIYYSQIVNDFQKGDIAEGYSVSREKKESFPLTVTSAQKNPTAFYLCASSPPPGLAGGLSYEQYFGPGTRLTVT.

This clonotype was seen only a few times. The J gene is TRBJ1-1, the V gene TRBV20-1; 11 bases agree with TRBD1. Trimming cost V 6 bases and J 0 bases; bases outside gene matches: 6. This CDR3 is 15 amino acids long. CDR1 and CDR2 from the germline V gene are DFQATT and SNEGSKA (reference sequence). The CDR3 region is CSAQGQGAVNTEAFF. The CDR3 nucleotides read TGCAGTGCCCAAGGACAGGGGGCTGTGAACACTGAAGCTTTCTTT.

This clonotype was counted ten times or more. The chain employs TRBV9 and TRBJ2-7; D unclear. V was pared by 2 bases and J by 0 bases, with 12 bases between. Germline V gives CDR1 SGDLS, CDR2 YYNGEE. The length of the CDR3 is 15 residues. The CDR3 loop is CASSVTDAISYEQYF. As DNA, the CDR3 is TGTGCCAGCAGCGTTACGGATGCTATCTCCTACGAGCAGTACTTC.

This clonotype occurred many times. V usage is TRBV24-1 and J usage is TRBJ2-5, with TRBD2 matching over 12 bases. CDR1 KGHDR and CDR2 SFDVKD come from the germline V gene. V was pared by 4 bases and J by 4 bases, with 12 bases of the junction left unmatched. The CDR3 extends over 18 amino acids. The CDR3 here is CATSDPFPSGRASETQYF. CDR3 nucleotide sequence: TGTGCCACCAGTGACCCTTTTCCTAGCGGGAGGGCCTCAGAGACCCAGTACTTC.

This clonotype was seen repeatedly, ten times or more. The chain combines TRBV27 with TRBJ2-6, with D possibly matching TRBD1 (6 bases). V lost 5 bases and J lost 7, with 12 bases in between. Germline V lookup: CDR1 MNHEY, CDR2 SMNVEV (reference sequence). The length of the CDR3 is 14 residues. The CDR3 here is CASSHGQTANVLTF. In DNA form, the CDR3 reads TGTGCCAGCAGTCACGGACAGACAGCCAACGTCCTGACTTTC.

This clonotype was recorded at least ten times. CDR3 loop: CASSQDWPGGGYEQYF. The CDR3 region has the DNA TGCGCCAGCAGCCAAGATTGGCCGGGAGGTGGGTACGAGCAGTACTTC. This sequence joins TRBV4-3 and TRBJ2-7; 7 bases are a match to TRBD2. V lost 0 bases and J lost 4; bases outside the gene matches: 9. Germline V gene sequence: CDR1 LGHNA, CDR2 YSLEER. CDR3 length equals 16 residues.

This clonotype was seen many times. The chain employs TRBV4-1 and TRBJ1-2; D is unclear. This CDR3 region has 15 residues. Between the trimmed V and J ends, which lost 1 base and 5 bases, there was a span of 14 bases. CDR1 MGHRA and CDR2 YSYEKL come from the germline V gene. CDR3 coding DNA: TGCGCCAGCAGCCAAGGGCCAGCCGCTGCGTATGGCTACACCTTC. Protein: CASSQGPAAAYGYTF.